This T cell receptor (beta chain) came from a study of shared clonotypes between healthy human individuals. Every subset's genomic DNA went evenly onto several immunoSEQ plates. Per the authors' pipeline: Sequence data from immunoSEQ were junction-only and lacked quality scores; consequently, filtering differed. Here immunoSEQ multiplex PCR was the method, and the copy in TCRdb shows in-frame clones only, minus some. V, J and clone size are those of that table, while D and trimming were read from the DNA. The sample records fewer than 350,000 clones, around 86% being singletons. All donors were healthy HIV-negative adults lacking recent acute infections or vaccinations. CD45RO+ cells were combined with CCR7-negative CD45RA+ TemRA cells to form CD8 memory. J was trimmed by 1 base and V by 10 bases; bases with no gene match: 12. Germline V CDR1 and CDR2: WNHNN, SYGVQD (reference sequence). The CDR3 loop spans 15 amino acids.

This sequence was found in a man younger than 35 in good health. This sequence joins TRBV10-1 and TRBJ2-7, with TRBD2 matching 8 bases. Specimen: memory CD8+ T cells sorted from blood. Subset specified: CD45RO+ cells pooled with CCR7-negative TemRA cells. CDR3 region: CAIFRSGRKSYEQYF. As DNA, the CDR3 is TGCGCCATCTTTCGAAGCGGGAGAAAGTCCTACGAGCAGTACTTC.